A single T cell receptor (beta chain) is shown here with its context. Its antigen is unknown. Sequencing was performed with immunoSEQ multiplex PCR; in TCRdb, only in-frame clones are kept and a portion is missing. This sample carries roughly 60,000 clones, roughly 85% of them seen once, and the ten largest clones take about 4.1%. This specimen comes from a study of a mutant IDH1 vaccine in newly diagnosed glioma. Across the whole study: Before enrollment, patients got radiotherapy alone, temozolomide alone, or mostly the combination.

Regarding time point: week 23, last vaccination. The investigators gave 300 ug of mutant IDH1 20-mer peptide in each vaccine dose, together with topical imiquimod. Findings and caveats of the study: Top-clonotype changes in peripheral T cells seemed unrelated to pseudoprogression.

Germline CDR1 reads SGHRS; CDR2 reads YFSETQ. V shed 4 bases, J shed 9 bases, and the junction held 9 bases outside the gene matches. The length of the CDR3 is 13 residues. The sequencing used PBMCs, collected from a glioma patient whose treatment included an IDH1 peptide vaccine. The rearrangement uses TRBV5-1 and TRBJ1-2; 7 positions match TRBD1. The clonotype originates from a man aged 30 to 45 with glioma. In DNA, the CDR3 is TGCGCCAGCAGCCTGACAGGGAGTAGAAGCTACACCTTC. This gives the protein CASSLTGSRSYTF.